The 10 T cell receptor beta chains below come from one sample, sequenced in a study of read filtering for tumor transcriptome and immune sequencing. This library used roughly 400 ng RNA and molecular barcoded adaptors spanning alpha/delta and beta/gamma chains. Using its own MiXCR run on the reads, TCRdb lists one record per CDR3 protein. The sample contains 62,000 or so distinct CDR3 sequences, 20% to 25% of which appear only once. Sequencing was carried out using a population of CD138-negative cells sorted from bone marrow. All receptors come from a donor at least 40 years old with multiple myeloma.

The chain uses TRBV6-1 and TRBJ1-5; D ambiguous. Trimming removed 7 bases from V and 2 bases from J, with 12 bases in between. The CDR3 is 14 residues long. The germline CDR1 and CDR2 sequences are MNHNS and SASEGT. The CDR3 is CASNQVNGNQPQHF. Here the CDR3 DNA reads TGTGCCAGCAACCAGGTAAACGGCAATCAGCCCCAGCATTTT.

This clonotype was seen ten or more times. The chain employs TRBV20-1 and TRBJ2-1; D not certain. Trimming took off 4 bases at V and 0 bases at J, with 7 bases between the two ends. This CDR3 has 13 amino acids. Germline V CDR1 and CDR2: DFQATT, SNEGSKA (reference sequence). The CDR3 is CSATLSSYNEQFF. As DNA, the CDR3 is TGCAGTGCTACATTGAGCTCCTACAATGAGCAGTTCTTC.

The table lists this clonotype with many counts. V and J are TRBV7-8 and TRBJ2-7; the D gene could be TRBD1 or TRBD2 (5 bases each). Trimming left V 5 bases short and J 2 bases short, with 10 bases between. The V gene's germline CDR1 is SGHVS and CDR2 FQNEAQ. The CDR3 extends over 13 amino acids. CDR3 nucleotide sequence: TGTGCCAGCAGCATCGGGGCTACCTACGAGCAGTACTTC. It codes for CASSIGATYEQYF.

This clonotype was observed many times. This chain uses TRBV5-1 with TRBJ2-5; 8 bases match TRBD2. The CDR3 has 17 residues. The junction had 16 bases not matched to a gene; V was cut back by 4 bases and J by 5 bases. The germline V gene has CDR1 SGHRS and CDR2 YFSETQ. The CDR3 DNA is TGCGCCAGCAGCCCCGGTAGGTTAGCGGGGCCGGTGGAGACCCAGTACTTC. Its translation: CASSPGRLAGPVETQYF.

This clonotype was seen many times. This chain joins TRBV19 and TRBJ1-5; a possible D gene is TRBD1 (5 bases). The germline V gene encodes CDR1 LNHDA and CDR2 SQIVND (reference sequence). This CDR3 region has 16 residues. V was cut by 4 bases and J by 1 base, with 14 bases left in between. The CDR3 nucleotides read TGTGCCAGTAGTAAGTTCGGGGGAGGGAGCAATCAGCCCCAGCATTTT. It translates to CASSKFGGGSNQPQHF. The variable domain in full, with the rest retrieved from reference TRBV19 and TRBJ1-5, is DGGITQSPKYLFRKEGQNVTLSCEQNLNHDAMYWYRQDPGQGLRLIYYSQIVNDFQKGDIAEGYSVSREKKESFPLTVTSAQKNPTAFYLCASSKFGGGSNQPQHFGDGTRLSIL.

J is TRBJ2-3 and V is TRBV7-3; 7 bases agree with TRBD1. Germline assignment: CDR1 SGHTA and CDR2 FQGTGA. This CDR3 has 15 amino acids. Germline trimming cut 1 base from V and 5 bases from J; bases unmatched to any gene: 6. This CDR3 is CASSLSPRGIDTQYF. In DNA, the CDR3 is TGTGCCAGCAGCTTAAGTCCCAGGGGGATAGATACGCAGTATTTT.

On this clonotype: A much larger clone differs from this one at a single base, so this may be a read error. CDR3 DNA: TGTGCCACCAGTGGCCGGGGGCGGGAGACCCAGTACTTC. It specifies CATSGRGRETQYF. The chain couples TRBV24-1 to TRBJ2-5; tentatively, D is TRBD1 or TRBD2 (6 bases each). V shed 5 bases and J shed 5 bases, with 11 bases lying between them. Per the germline V gene, CDR1 is KGHDR and CDR2 is SFDVKD. This CDR3 is 13 amino acids long.

This clonotype was recorded once. A read error is likely here: a far larger clone is one base away. The rearrangement links TRBV7-3 to TRBJ2-3, with D perhaps matching TRBD1 (6 bases). The CDR3 spans 13 residues. The germline gives CDR1 SGHTA, CDR2 FQGTGA. Here the CDR3 DNA reads TGTGCCAGCCGCTTAGGGGGAGACGATACGCAGTATTTT. It specifies CASRLGGDDTQYF.

In regard to this clonotype: A single base separates this from a much larger clone, so it may be a read error. This is likely a read error, given that the CDR3 carries no conserved phenylalanine or tryptophan at its end. This chain connects TRBV5-1 to TRBJ2-3, with D maybe TRBD2 (5 bases). Trimming took off 4 bases at V and 1 base at J, with 16 bases between the two ends. Germline V gene sequence: CDR1 SGHRS, CDR2 YFSETQ. CDR3 length: 16 residues. CDR3 nucleotide sequence: TGCGCCAGCAGCCCCTTAGGTAGCGAGGGCACAGATACGCAGTATTTA. Amino acids: CASSPLGSEGTDTQYL.

This clonotype has a count of ten or more. The chain carries TRBV14 and TRBJ2-2; possibly TRBD2 for D (6 bases). CDR3 size: 16 residues. Germline V lookup: CDR1 SGHDN, CDR2 FVKESK. Trimming removed 3 bases at V and 0 bases at J, with 11 bases between. CDR3 sequence: CASSHSGVSNTGELFF. In DNA form, the CDR3 reads TGTGCCAGCAGCCATAGCGGAGTCTCGAACACCGGGGAGCTGTTTTTT. The variable domain in full, completed from reference TRBV14 and TRBJ2-2, reads EAGVTQFPSHSVIEKGQTVTLRCDPISGHDNLYWYRRVMGKEIKFLLHFVKESKQDESGMPNNRFLAERTGGTYSTLKVQPAELEDSGVYFCASSHSGVSNTGELFFGEGSRLTVL.